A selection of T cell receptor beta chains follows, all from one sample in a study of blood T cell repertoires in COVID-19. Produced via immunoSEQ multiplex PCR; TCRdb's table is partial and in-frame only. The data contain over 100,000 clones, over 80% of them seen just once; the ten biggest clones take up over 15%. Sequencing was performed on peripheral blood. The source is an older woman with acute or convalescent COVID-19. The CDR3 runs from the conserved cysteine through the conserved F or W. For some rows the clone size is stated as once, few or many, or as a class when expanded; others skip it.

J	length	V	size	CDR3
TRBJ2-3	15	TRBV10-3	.	CAISEGTGGIDTQYF
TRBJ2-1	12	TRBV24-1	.	CATSDPDNEQFF
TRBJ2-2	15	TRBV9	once	CASSVGQGFAGELFF
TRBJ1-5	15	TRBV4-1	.	CASSRLEGSNQPQHF
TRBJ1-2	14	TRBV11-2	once	CASSPGLNAYGYTF
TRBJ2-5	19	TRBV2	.	CASSGVGTGAPIRQETQYF
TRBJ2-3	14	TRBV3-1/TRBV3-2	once	CASSFGLATDTQYF
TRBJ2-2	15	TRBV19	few	CASSINQGATGELFF
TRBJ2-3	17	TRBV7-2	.	CASSLTSGGRLMRTQYF
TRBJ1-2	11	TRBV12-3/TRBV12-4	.	CASRVRYGYTF
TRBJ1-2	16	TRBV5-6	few	CASSSRTRDRDYGYTF
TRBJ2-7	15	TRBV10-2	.	CASSEERGTPYEQYF
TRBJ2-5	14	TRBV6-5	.	CASSSGGAGKTQYF
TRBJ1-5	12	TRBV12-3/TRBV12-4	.	CASSFNNQPQHF
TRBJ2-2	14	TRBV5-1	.	CASSPITSPGELFF
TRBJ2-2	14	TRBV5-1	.	CASSLSGVTGELFF
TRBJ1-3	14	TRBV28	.	CASRSGSSGNTIYF
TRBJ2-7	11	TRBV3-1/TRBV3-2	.	CASSPGDEQYF
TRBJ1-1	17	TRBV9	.	CASPSWYQWGGNTEAFF
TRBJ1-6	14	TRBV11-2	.	CASRLDRSLDPLHF
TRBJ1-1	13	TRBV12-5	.	CASGLEPGTEAFF
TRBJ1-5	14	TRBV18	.	CASSPSGGHQPQHF
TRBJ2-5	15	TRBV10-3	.	CAISVAGGSGETQYF
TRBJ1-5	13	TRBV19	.	CASAPGDYQPQHF
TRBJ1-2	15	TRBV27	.	CASKKGHLLDYGYTF
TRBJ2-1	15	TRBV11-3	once	CASSLDLIHRNEQFF
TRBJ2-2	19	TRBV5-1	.	CASSLFRAGALPNTGELFF
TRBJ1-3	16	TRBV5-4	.	CASSVDSYVSGNTIYF
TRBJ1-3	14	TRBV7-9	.	CASSILTQGNTIYF
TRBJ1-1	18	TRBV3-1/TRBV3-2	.	CASSQPQPGVSANTEAFF
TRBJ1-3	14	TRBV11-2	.	CASTSPAAGNTIYF
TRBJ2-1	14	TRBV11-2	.	CASSPLDSRNEQFF
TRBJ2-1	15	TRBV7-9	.	CASSAGTGVRNEQFF
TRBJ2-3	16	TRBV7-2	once	CASSLTSGSPGDTQYF
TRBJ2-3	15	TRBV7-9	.	CASSLDGAGADTQYF
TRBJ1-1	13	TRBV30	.	CAWSVTRDTEAFF
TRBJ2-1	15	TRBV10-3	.	CAISDPGQGYNEQFF
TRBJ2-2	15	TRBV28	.	CASSSQGADTGELFF
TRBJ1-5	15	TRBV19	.	CASRQGRGSNQPQHF
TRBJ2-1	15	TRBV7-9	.	CASSQSGGAWNEQFF
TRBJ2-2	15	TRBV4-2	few	CASSREQGRAGELFF
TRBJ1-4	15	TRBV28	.	CASSLLDRYNEKLFF
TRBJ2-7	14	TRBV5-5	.	CASSPPPEFLEQYF
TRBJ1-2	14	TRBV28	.	CASSLGQIPYGYTF
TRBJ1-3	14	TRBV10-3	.	CAITESSSGNTIYF
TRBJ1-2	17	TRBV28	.	CASSFASGQGGLYGYTF
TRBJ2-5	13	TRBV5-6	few	CASTEDRQETQYF
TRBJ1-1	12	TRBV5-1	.	CASSVDRDEAFF
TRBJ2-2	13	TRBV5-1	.	CASSLTSTGELFF
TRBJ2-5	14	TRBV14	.	CASSLRTRREAQYF
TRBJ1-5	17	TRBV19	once	CASLYASRDNGNQPQHF
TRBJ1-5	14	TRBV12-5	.	CASGLRGSPPPQHF
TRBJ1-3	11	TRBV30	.	CAWTGDNTIYF
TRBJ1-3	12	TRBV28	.	CASSLLANTIYF
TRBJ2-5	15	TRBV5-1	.	CASTPGLAGIETQYF
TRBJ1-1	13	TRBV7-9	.	CASSLARDSEAFF
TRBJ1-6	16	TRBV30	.	CAWSGPQGAYNSPLHF